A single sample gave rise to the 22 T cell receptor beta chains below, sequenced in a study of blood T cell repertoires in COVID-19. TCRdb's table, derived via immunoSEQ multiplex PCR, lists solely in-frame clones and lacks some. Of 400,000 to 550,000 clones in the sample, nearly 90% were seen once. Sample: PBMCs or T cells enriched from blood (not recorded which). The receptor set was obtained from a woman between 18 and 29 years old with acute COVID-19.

CDR3 in DNA: TGTGCCAGTATCCCTCGCGGTAAATACTCCTACAATGAGCAGTTCTTC. It translates to CASIPRGKYSYNEQFF. The V and J genes are TRBV6-2 or TRBV6-3 and TRBJ2-1; no clear D gene. The CDR3 spans 16 residues. Looked up from germline, CDR1 is MNHEY and CDR2 is SVGEGT. Between the trimmed V and J ends, which lost 9 bases and 0 bases, there was a span of 18 bases.

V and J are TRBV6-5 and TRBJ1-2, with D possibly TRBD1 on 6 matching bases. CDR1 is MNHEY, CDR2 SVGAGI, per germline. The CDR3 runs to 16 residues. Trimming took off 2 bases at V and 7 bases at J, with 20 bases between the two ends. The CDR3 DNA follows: TGTGCCAGCAGTTACGGGCAGGGGCGCCTTGTGCGTGGCTACACCTTC. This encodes CASSYGQGRLVRGYTF.

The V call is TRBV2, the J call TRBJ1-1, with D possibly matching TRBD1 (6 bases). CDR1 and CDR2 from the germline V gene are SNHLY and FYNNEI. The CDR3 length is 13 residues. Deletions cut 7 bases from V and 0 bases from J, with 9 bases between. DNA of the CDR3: TGTGCCAGCACCGAGGGGGTGAACACTGAAGCTTTCTTT. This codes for CASTEGVNTEAFF.

The CDR3, as DNA: TGTGCCACCAGTGATTCGAATAAAGGCGACAGGGTGCGGAGAAACTATGGCTACACCTTC. This encodes CATSDSNKGDRVRRNYGYTF. This chain joins TRBV24-1 and TRBJ1-2; 7 positions match TRBD1. The germline V gene has CDR1 KGHDR and CDR2 SFDVKD. The CDR3 is made up of 20 amino acids. The J segment lost 2 bases and the V segment lost 2 bases, leaving 19 bases of the junction unmatched.

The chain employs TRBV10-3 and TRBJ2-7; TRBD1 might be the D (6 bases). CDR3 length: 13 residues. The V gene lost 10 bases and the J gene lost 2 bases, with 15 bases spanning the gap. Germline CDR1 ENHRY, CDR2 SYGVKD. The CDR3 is CASQGSKPYEQYF. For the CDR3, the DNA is TGTGCCAGCCAGGGGTCAAAACCCTACGAGCAGTACTTC.

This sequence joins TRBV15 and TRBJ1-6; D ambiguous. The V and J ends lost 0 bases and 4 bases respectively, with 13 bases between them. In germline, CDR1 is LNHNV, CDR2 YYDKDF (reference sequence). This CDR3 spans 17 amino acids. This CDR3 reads CATSRDEIRVYNSPLHF. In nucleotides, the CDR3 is TGTGCCACCAGCAGAGATGAGATACGGGTTTATAATTCACCCCTCCACTTT.

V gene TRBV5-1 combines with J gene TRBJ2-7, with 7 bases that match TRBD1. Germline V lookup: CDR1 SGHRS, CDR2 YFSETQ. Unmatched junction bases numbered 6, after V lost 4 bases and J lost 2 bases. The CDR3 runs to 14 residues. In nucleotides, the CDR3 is TGCGCCAGCAGCAACGGACAGGACCCCTACGAGCAGTACTTC. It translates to CASSNGQDPYEQYF.

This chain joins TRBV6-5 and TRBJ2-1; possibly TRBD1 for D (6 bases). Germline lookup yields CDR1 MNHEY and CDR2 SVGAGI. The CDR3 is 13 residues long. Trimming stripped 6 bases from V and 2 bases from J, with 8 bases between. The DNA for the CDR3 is TGTGCCAGCAGACGACAGGCCTACAATGAGCAGTTCTTC. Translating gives CASRRQAYNEQFF.

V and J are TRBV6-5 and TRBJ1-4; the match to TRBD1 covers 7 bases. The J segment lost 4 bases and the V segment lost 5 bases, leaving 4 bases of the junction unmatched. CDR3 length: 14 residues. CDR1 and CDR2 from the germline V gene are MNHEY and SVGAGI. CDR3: CASSMDRRNEKLFF. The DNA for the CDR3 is TGTGCCAGCAGTATGGACAGGCGTAATGAAAAACTGTTTTTT.

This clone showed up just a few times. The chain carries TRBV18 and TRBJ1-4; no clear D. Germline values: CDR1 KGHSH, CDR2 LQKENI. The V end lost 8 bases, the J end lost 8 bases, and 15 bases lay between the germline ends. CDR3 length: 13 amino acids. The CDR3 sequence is CASNPGLGEKLFF. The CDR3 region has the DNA TGTGCCAGCAATCCGGGATTAGGAGAAAAACTGTTTTTT.

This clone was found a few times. The CDR3: CASSPPGQATNTGELFF. Written as DNA, the CDR3 is TGCGCCAGCAGCCCTCCGGGACAGGCTACGAACACCGGGGAGCTGTTTTTT. The chain joins TRBV4-1 to TRBJ2-2, with 8 bases that match TRBD1. CDR1 is MGHRA and CDR2 is YSYEKL in the germline V gene. The CDR3 spans 17 residues. With 4 bases clipped from V and 0 bases from J, the junction kept 7 bases outside the gene matches.

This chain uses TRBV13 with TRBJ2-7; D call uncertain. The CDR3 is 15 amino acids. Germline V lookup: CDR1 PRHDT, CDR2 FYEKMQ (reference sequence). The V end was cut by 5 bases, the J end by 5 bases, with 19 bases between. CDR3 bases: TGTGCCAGCAGCATGGCGGCCGACCGGCCTCACGAGCAGTACTTC. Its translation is CASSMAADRPHEQYF.

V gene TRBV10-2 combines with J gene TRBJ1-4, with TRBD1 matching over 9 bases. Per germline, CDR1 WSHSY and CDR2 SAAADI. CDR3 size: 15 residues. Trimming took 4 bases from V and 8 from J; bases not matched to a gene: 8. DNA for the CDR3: TGCGCCAGCAGTGGGGGACAGGGAACGGAGGAAAAACTGTTTTTT. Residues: CASSGGQGTEEKLFF.

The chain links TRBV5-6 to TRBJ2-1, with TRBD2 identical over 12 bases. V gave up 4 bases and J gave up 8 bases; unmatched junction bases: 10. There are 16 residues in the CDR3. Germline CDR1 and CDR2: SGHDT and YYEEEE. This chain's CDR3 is CASSLRLAGDIDEQFF. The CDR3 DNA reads TGTGCCAGCAGCCTGCGACTAGCGGGGGATATCGATGAGCAGTTCTTC. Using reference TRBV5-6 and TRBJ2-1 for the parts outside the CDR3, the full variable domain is DAGVTQSPTHLIKTRGQQVTLRCSPKSGHDTVSWYQQALGQGPQFIFQYYEEEERQRGNFPDRFSGHQFPNYSSELNVNALLLGDSALYLCASSLRLAGDIDEQFFGPGTRLTVL.

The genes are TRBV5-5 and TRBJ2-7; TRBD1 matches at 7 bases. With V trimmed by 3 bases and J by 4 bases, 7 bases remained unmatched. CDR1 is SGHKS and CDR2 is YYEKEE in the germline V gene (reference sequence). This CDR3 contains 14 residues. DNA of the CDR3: TGTGCCAGCAGCTCACAAAACAGGGGATACGAGCAGTACTTC. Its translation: CASSSQNRGYEQYF.

The CDR3 here is CASSPYVGTGYEQYF. CDR3 nucleotide sequence: TGTGCCAGCAGCCCCTACGTGGGGACAGGCTACGAGCAGTACTTC. This chain uses TRBV7-9 with TRBJ2-7, with 8 bases fitting TRBD1. This CDR3 spans 15 amino acids. Germline V gene data show CDR1 as SEHNR and CDR2 as FQNEAQ (reference sequence). The V gene end was trimmed by 5 bases and the J gene end by 3 bases; junction bases not matched to a gene: 9.

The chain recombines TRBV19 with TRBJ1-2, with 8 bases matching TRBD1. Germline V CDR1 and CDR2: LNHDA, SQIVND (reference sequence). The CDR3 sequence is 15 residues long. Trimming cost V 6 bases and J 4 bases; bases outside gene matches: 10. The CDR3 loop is CASRPQGGSLYGYTF. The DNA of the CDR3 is TGTGCCAGTAGGCCACAGGGGGGAAGTCTCTATGGCTACACCTTC. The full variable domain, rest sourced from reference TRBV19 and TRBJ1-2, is DGGITQSPKYLFRKEGQNVTLSCEQNLNHDAMYWYRQDPGQGLRLIYYSQIVNDFQKGDIAEGYSVSREKKESFPLTVTSAQKNPTAFYLCASRPQGGSLYGYTFGSGTRLTVV.

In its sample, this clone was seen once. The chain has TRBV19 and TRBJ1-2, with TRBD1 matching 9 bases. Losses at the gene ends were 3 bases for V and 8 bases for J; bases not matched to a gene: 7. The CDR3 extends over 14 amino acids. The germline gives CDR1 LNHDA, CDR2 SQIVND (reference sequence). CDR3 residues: CASSIPQGAFGYTF. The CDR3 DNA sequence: TGTGCCAGTAGTATCCCACAGGGGGCGTTCGGCTACACCTTC.

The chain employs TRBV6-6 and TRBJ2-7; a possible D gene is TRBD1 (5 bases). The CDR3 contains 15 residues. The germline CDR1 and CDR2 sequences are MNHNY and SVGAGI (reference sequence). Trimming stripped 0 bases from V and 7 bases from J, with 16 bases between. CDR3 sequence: CASSYSYPGKWEQYF. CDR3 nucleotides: TGTGCCAGCAGTTACTCGTACCCAGGGAAGTGGGAGCAGTACTTC.

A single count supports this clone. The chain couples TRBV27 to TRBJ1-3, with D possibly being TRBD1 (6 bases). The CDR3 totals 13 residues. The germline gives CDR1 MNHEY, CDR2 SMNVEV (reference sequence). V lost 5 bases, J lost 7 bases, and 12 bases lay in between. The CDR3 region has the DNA TGTGCCAGCAGTCCCCGAAGGGGGAACACCATATATTTT. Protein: CASSPRRGNTIYF.

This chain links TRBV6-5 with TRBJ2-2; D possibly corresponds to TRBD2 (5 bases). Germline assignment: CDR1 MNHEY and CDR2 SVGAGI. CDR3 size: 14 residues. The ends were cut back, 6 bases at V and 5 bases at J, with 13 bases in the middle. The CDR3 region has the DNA TGTGCCAGCAGAACCCGGGGTTCGACCGGGGAGCTGTTTTTT. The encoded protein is CASRTRGSTGELFF.

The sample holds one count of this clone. The CDR3: CAWSPGQSNQPQHF. The CDR3 DNA is TGTGCCTGGAGTCCAGGACAGAGCAATCAGCCCCAGCATTTT. V is TRBV30 and J is TRBJ1-5; tentative D call: TRBD1 (6 bases). CDR1 is GTSNPN, CDR2 SVGIG, per germline (reference sequence). The CDR3 has 14 residues. V was pared by 2 bases and J by 1 base, with 9 bases between. Using reference TRBV30 and TRBJ1-5 for the parts outside the CDR3, the full variable domain is SQTIHQWPATLVQPVGSPLSLECTVEGTSNPNLYWYRQAAGRGLQLLFYSVGIGQISSEVPQNLSASRPQDRQFILSSKKLLLSDSGFYLCAWSPGQSNQPQHFGDGTRLSIL.